What follows are 29 T cell receptor beta chains derived from one specimen sequenced in a study of identical twins. TCRdb passed the 5' RACE reads through MiXCR, listing each CDR3 protein once. The table has 700,000 or so distinct CDR3 sequences, around 8.6% seen once. This sample was shared with a second study, whose subject was yellow fever vaccine responses in identical twins.

Sequenced material: PBMCs. These TCRs come from a woman aged 18-30 years in good health.

There are many counts of this clonotype. The chain has TRBV14 and TRBJ2-7, with a tentative D call TRBD1 (5 bases). Trimming shortened V by 2 bases and J by 0 bases, and 17 bases separated the two germline ends. The V gene's germline CDR1 is SGHDN and CDR2 FVKESK. The CDR3 is made up of 17 amino acids. This CDR3 is CASSQRGLGRNSYEQYF. The CDR3 DNA follows: TGTGCCAGCAGCCAAAGGGGTTTAGGCAGAAACTCCTACGAGCAGTACTTC. Variable domain in full (rest from reference TRBV14 and TRBJ2-7): EAGVTQFPSHSVIEKGQTVTLRCDPISGHDNLYWYRRVMGKEIKFLLHFVKESKQDESGMPNNRFLAERTGGTYSTLKVQPAELEDSGVYFCASSQRGLGRNSYEQYFGPGTRLTVT.

This clonotype showed up just a few times. The chain couples TRBV7-3 to TRBJ1-6; 8 nucleotides match TRBD1. The J segment lost 9 bases and the V segment lost 1 base, leaving 5 bases of the junction unmatched. This CDR3 contains 15 residues. From germline, CDR1 is SGHTA and CDR2 FQGTGA. Written as DNA, the CDR3 is TGTGCCAGCAGCTTAAATCCAGGGACAGGTTCACCCCTCCACTTT. Amino acids: CASSLNPGTGSPLHF.

This clonotype turned up a few times. The chain links TRBV12-3 or TRBV12-4 to TRBJ2-1; the D is unclear. The CDR3 runs 14 residues. Trimming stripped 4 bases from V and 6 bases from J, with 13 bases between. The CDR3 here is CASSYQVVGNEQFF. CDR3 coding DNA: TGTGCCAGCAGTTATCAAGTCGTCGGCAATGAGCAGTTCTTC.

The chain has TRBV9 and TRBJ2-1; TRBD1 matches 9 bases. Per germline, CDR1 SGDLS and CDR2 YYNGEE. There are 16 residues in the CDR3. The trim removed 2 bases at V and 1 base at J, leaving 4 bases unmatched. CDR3: CASSVTGGISYNEQFF. As DNA, the CDR3 is TGTGCCAGCAGCGTTACAGGGGGCATTTCCTACAATGAGCAGTTCTTC.

This clonotype appeared many times. The chain is built from TRBV14 and TRBJ2-1; 12 bases are a match to TRBD2. Germline CDR1 reads SGHDN; CDR2 reads FVKESK. The CDR3 is 20 amino acids. V shed 0 bases and J 0 bases; nucleotides not matched to a gene: 9. The CDR3 DNA follows: TGTGCCAGCAGCCAAGATGCGCCTAGCGGGAGGGAAGCCTCCTACAATGAGCAGTTCTTC. The encoded protein is CASSQDAPSGREASYNEQFF.

This clonotype was seen more than once but under ten times. The V call is TRBV5-1, the J call TRBJ2-1; 7 bases line up with TRBD2. With V trimmed by 4 bases and J by 5 bases, 15 bases remained unmatched. Germline CDR1 and CDR2: SGHRS and YFSETQ. The CDR3 totals 17 residues. This CDR3 reads CASSVGTITPRNNEQFF. CDR3 nucleotides: TGCGCCAGCAGCGTGGGGACTATCACACCCCGAAACAATGAGCAGTTCTTC.

This clonotype came up a few times. The chain couples TRBV6-1 to TRBJ2-7; no firm D call. The CDR3 is 14 residues long. Germline lookup yields CDR1 MNHNS and CDR2 SASEGT. V was pared by 1 base and J by 3 bases, with 10 bases between. The CDR3 DNA is TGTGCCAGCAGTGAAGTTCCGGGTTTCTACGAGCAGTACTTC. This translates into CASSEVPGFYEQYF.

This clonotype has a handful of counts. The J gene is TRBJ2-5, the V gene TRBV5-1; 7 nucleotides agree with TRBD1. The CDR3 is 15 residues long. The ends lost 3 bases at V and 1 base at J; junction bases unmatched: 6. Per germline, CDR1 SGHRS and CDR2 YFSETQ. The CDR3 DNA is TGCGCCAGCAGCTCCGTGACAGGGCCCCAAGAGACCCAGTACTTC. Residues: CASSSVTGPQETQYF.

This clonotype was counted ten times or more. J is TRBJ2-7 and V is TRBV6-5, with 9 bases identical to TRBD1. J gave up 2 bases and V 2 bases, and 1 base lay outside the gene matches. CDR1 and CDR2 (germline): MNHEY, SVGAGI. The CDR3 sequence is 14 residues long. The CDR3 nucleotides read TGTGCCAGCAGTTACGGGACAGGGACCTACGAGCAGTACTTC. It yields the protein CASSYGTGTYEQYF.

The rearrangement uses TRBV25-1 and TRBJ1-2; D not resolved. The germline V gene has CDR1 MGHDK and CDR2 SYGVNS. This CDR3 has 11 amino acids. Trimming took off 6 bases at V and 11 bases at J, with 13 bases between the two ends. CDR3 sequence (DNA): TGTGCCAGCAGGAAAGACCAAGGGTACACCTTC. This sequence encodes CASRKDQGYTF.

The table lists this clonotype with many counts. The chain has TRBV4-3 and TRBJ2-7, with 8 bases identical to TRBD1. The V gene end was trimmed by 4 bases and the J gene end by 4 bases; junction bases not matched to a gene: 9. The CDR3 has 15 amino acids. CDR1 is LGHNA, CDR2 YSLEER, per germline. CDR3 in amino acids: CASSLDGTGPYEQYF. The CDR3 DNA reads as TGCGCCAGCAGCCTTGACGGGACAGGACCGTACGAGCAGTACTTC.

V usage is TRBV20-1 and J usage is TRBJ2-3; either TRBD1 or TRBD2 may fit D (5 bases each). Germline CDR1 DFQATT, CDR2 SNEGSKA (reference sequence). V lost 0 bases and J 3 bases, leaving 13 bases between the germline ends. This CDR3 is built from 15 residues. The CDR3 spells CSAREAGRGTDTQYF. The CDR3 DNA reads as TGCAGTGCTAGAGAGGCAGGGCGAGGGACAGATACGCAGTATTTT.

The V call is TRBV11-2, the J call TRBJ2-5; D gene unclear. This CDR3 comprises 16 residues. Germline loops: CDR1 SGHAT, CDR2 FQNNGV. The V gene lost 4 bases and the J gene lost 1 base, with 16 bases spanning the gap. CDR3 loop: CASSSGVGQLQETQYF. CDR3 bases: TGTGCCAGCAGCTCAGGAGTCGGCCAGCTCCAAGAGACCCAGTACTTC.

This clonotype was detected ten times or more. This rearrangement joins TRBV12-3 or TRBV12-4 to TRBJ1-2; a weak D match, TRBD1 (6 bases). This CDR3 is 14 amino acids long. V lost 7 bases and J lost 1, with 13 bases in between. The DNA of the CDR3 is TGTGCCAGCAAATACAGGGCGATTAACTATGGCTACACCTTC. This codes for CASKYRAINYGYTF.

This clonotype was detected many times. The V gene is TRBV4-2, the J gene TRBJ2-1; the match to TRBD2 covers 7 bases. The length of the CDR3 is 16 residues. J was trimmed by 3 bases and V by 3 bases; bases with no gene match: 8. Germline V gene sequence: CDR1 LGHNA, CDR2 YNFKEQ. CDR3 region: CASSQELAMYYNEQFF. For the CDR3, the DNA is TGTGCCAGCAGCCAGGAACTAGCGATGTACTACAATGAGCAGTTCTTC.

This clonotype has only a few counts. The chain employs TRBV14 and TRBJ2-7; D not resolved. V was trimmed by 1 base and J by 0 bases, leaving 13 bases between them. Germline-derived CDR1 and CDR2 are SGHDN and FVKESK. The CDR3 totals 16 residues. For the CDR3, the DNA is TGTGCCAGCAGCCAAGCTTCCAACAGAGTCTCCTACGAGCAGTACTTC. This translates into CASSQASNRVSYEQYF.

This clonotype was seen a handful of times. The gene calls are TRBV6-5 and TRBJ1-4; TRBD1 is a possible D gene (5 bases). The V end was cut by 0 bases, the J end by 8 bases, with 10 bases between. The CDR3 is 14 amino acids. Germline assignment: CDR1 MNHEY and CDR2 SVGAGI. The CDR3 reads CASSYSGGREKLFF. CDR3 coding DNA: TGTGCCAGCAGTTACTCGGGGGGGAGGGAAAAACTGTTTTTT.

In this sample, this clonotype turned up a few times. This chain connects TRBV7-9 to TRBJ1-3, with D perhaps TRBD1 (5 bases). This CDR3 spans 12 amino acids. Trimming removed 7 bases from V and 4 bases from J, with 8 bases in between. Germline CDR1 is SEHNR and CDR2 is FQNEAQ (reference sequence). Here the CDR3 reads CASTGRGNTIYF. The DNA for the CDR3 is TGTGCCAGCACGGGGCGCGGAAACACCATATATTTT.

The J gene is TRBJ2-1, the V gene TRBV6-2 or TRBV6-3, with D perhaps assigned TRBD1 or TRBD2 (5 bases each). The CDR3 has 16 amino acids. The V end lost 5 bases, the J end lost 8 bases, and 22 bases lay between the germline ends. Germline V CDR1 and CDR2: MNHEY, SVGEGT. The CDR3 DNA sequence: TGTGCCAGCAGTCGACGGGACCTGGAAGTGGTTCATGAGCAGTTCTTC. Amino acids: CASSRRDLEVVHEQFF.

Only a few counts were recorded for this clonotype. The chain carries TRBV7-2 and TRBJ2-1; D is possibly TRBD2 (6 bases). V gave up 1 base and J gave up 3 bases, with 10 bases separating them. This CDR3 has 15 residues. The germline gives CDR1 SGHTA, CDR2 FQGNSA. CDR3: CASSLEVTSYNEQFF. The CDR3 DNA reads TGTGCCAGCAGCTTAGAGGTGACTAGCTACAATGAGCAGTTCTTC.

Here the CDR3 reads CASSLASGGAGSYEQYF. CDR3 DNA: TGTGCCAGCAGCTTAGCTAGCGGGGGGGCCGGGTCCTACGAGCAGTACTTC. This sequence joins TRBV11-2 and TRBJ2-7; TRBD2 matches at 12 bases. The germline CDR1 and CDR2 sequences are SGHAT and FQNNGV. This CDR3 spans 17 amino acids. V trimming: 1 base; J trimming: 1 base; junction bases outside the gene matches: 5.

The V gene is TRBV6-1, the J gene TRBJ2-2; 8 nucleotides align to TRBD1. J gave up 5 bases and V 6 bases, and 8 bases lay outside the gene matches. The CDR3 length is 15 residues. Germline V gene lookup returns CDR1 MNHNS and CDR2 SASEGT. The CDR3 loop is CASRPGQGKTGELFF. DNA for the CDR3: TGTGCCAGCAGGCCCGGACAGGGCAAAACCGGGGAGCTGTTTTTT.

The rearrangement links TRBV2 to TRBJ2-5, with a weak D call TRBD2 (6 bases). The germline CDR1 and CDR2 sequences are SNHLY and FYNNEI. The CDR3 has 15 residues. V was pared by 3 bases and J by 5 bases, with 16 bases between. CDR3 sequence (DNA): TGTGCCAGCAGTGAGACGGGACTCCCCGGGGAGACCCAGTACTTC. Amino acid sequence: CASSETGLPGETQYF. The full variable domain, in which reference TRBV2 and TRBJ2-5 provide the parts outside the CDR3, is EPEVTQTPSHQVTQMGQEVILRCVPISNHLYFYWYRQILGQKVEFLVSFYNNEISEKSEIFDDQFSVERPDGSNFTLKIRSTKLEDSAMYFCASSETGLPGETQYFGPGTRLLVL.

This clonotype was detected many times. The V call is TRBV29-1, the J call TRBJ2-7; D gene ambiguous. The CDR3 runs to 16 residues. Germline V gene data show CDR1 as SQVTM and CDR2 as ANQGSEA. Trimming pared 1 base from V and 0 bases from J, leaving 16 bases between. This CDR3 reads CSVEGVGTTSSYEQYF. CDR3 bases: TGCAGCGTTGAAGGTGTGGGCACGACGAGCTCCTACGAGCAGTACTTC.

This clonotype occurred many times. The chain links TRBV20-1 to TRBJ2-5; 8 bases are shared with TRBD2. The ends lost 3 bases at V and 5 bases at J; junction bases unmatched: 11. The CDR3 has 15 residues. Germline V lookup: CDR1 DFQATT, CDR2 SNEGSKA (reference sequence). The CDR3 DNA reads TGCAGTGCTAGGCTCGGGAGGGCCAGTTTGGAGACCCAGTACTTC. Its protein is CSARLGRASLETQYF.

There are many counts of this clonotype. The rearrangement joins TRBV6-5 to TRBJ1-2, with TRBD1 as a possible D gene (6 bases). V lost 8 bases to trimming and J lost 8 bases, with 12 bases between them. Germline V gives CDR1 MNHEY, CDR2 SVGAGI. This CDR3 contains 11 residues. CDR3 region: CASLAGEGYTF. The CDR3, as DNA: TGTGCCAGCCTCGCAGGGGAAGGCTACACCTTC.

The rearrangement uses TRBV15 and TRBJ2-7; D perhaps matches TRBD1 (5 bases). This CDR3 is 14 amino acids long. From germline, CDR1 is LNHNV and CDR2 YYDKDF (reference sequence). Deletions cut 0 bases from V and 2 bases from J, with 8 bases between. CDR3 nucleotide sequence: TGTGCCACCAGCAGAGAAGGGGTGACCTACGAGCAGTACTTC. Its protein product is CATSREGVTYEQYF.

As concerns this clonotype: This clone may be a read error of a much larger clone one base away. V usage is TRBV5-1 and J usage is TRBJ2-2, with a weak D call TRBD1 (6 bases). This CDR3 contains 15 residues. CDR1 and CDR2 (germline): SGHRS, YFSETQ. V was pared by 2 bases and J by 1 base, with 9 bases between. The CDR3 nucleotides are TGCGCCAGCAGCTTTGGACAGAGGAACACCGGGGAGCTGTTTTTT. This encodes CASSFGQRNTGELFF.

This clonotype was observed a handful of times. V usage is TRBV20-1 and J usage is TRBJ1-2; D might be TRBD1 (5 bases). Trimming removed 2 bases at V and 3 bases at J, with 13 bases between. The CDR3 spans 14 residues. CDR1 is DFQATT and CDR2 is SNEGSKA in the germline V gene (reference sequence). CDR3 in amino acids: CSARRTSLHYGYTF. DNA for the CDR3: TGCAGTGCTAGACGGACATCCCTCCACTATGGCTACACCTTC.